This T cell receptor beta chain was retrieved from a study of PD-1 blockade in classical Hodgkin lymphoma. As regards this clone: The antigen is undetermined.

Study results and limitations: Baseline TCR diversity was reportedly lower in newly diagnosed patients than in healthy donors. It was reported as lower still in relapsed/refractory patients. By cycle point C4D1, TCR diversity had risen significantly in CD4+ cells (but not CD8+ cells). No one has yet defined what causes the repertoire differences, which may be disease activity or prior therapy.

Using immunoSEQ multiplex PCR, the repertoire was profiled, and TCRdb retains in-frame clones only, with some absent. The sample has about 41,000 clones; 55% to 70% are singletons. Time point in this sample: cycle 4 day 1 (C4D1), after less than 7 weeks of nivolumab. Every patient relapsed after autologous stem cell transplantation, and brentuximab vedotin exposure varied. The length of the CDR3 is 15 residues. Per germline, CDR1 MNHEY and CDR2 SVGAGI. The V gene end was trimmed by 5 bases and the J gene end by 0 bases; junction bases not matched to a gene: 6. The receptor comes from a human donor with classical Hodgkin lymphoma. Sequenced material: peripheral blood mononuclear cells (PBMCs), taken before the fourth cycle of nivolumab. This sequence joins TRBV6-5 and TRBJ1-1; 7 bases map to TRBD1. CDR3 loop: CASSPPGQMNTEAFF. For the CDR3, the DNA is TGTGCCAGCAGTCCTCCGGGACAGATGAACACTGAAGCTTTCTTT.